This entry is about one TCR beta chain. This CDR3 spans 15 amino acids. The germline V and J ends were trimmed by 0 bases and 5 bases, with 11 bases remaining between them. Germline V gives CDR1 GTSNPN, CDR2 SVGIG (reference sequence). This specimen belongs to a study of blood T cell repertoires in COVID-19. About the research overall: Sites across the United States, Italy and Spain contributed samples from acute and convalescent COVID-19. T cells, B-cell-depleted T cells, or PBMCs supplied cDNA or gDNA.

Per the authors' pipeline: Counts of nucleated cells, estimated from reference gene primer amplification, were obtained. The repertoire was sequenced with immunoSEQ multiplex PCR; TCRdb's copy has only in-frame clones and lacks some. The D gene and trimming were derived from the DNA, and the V and J assignments and clone size from that table. In the table there are 70,000 or so clones, about four fifths of which are singletons. The TCR sequence derives from a human donor in a cohort sampled during active COVID-19. Source material: peripheral blood. The chain employs TRBV30 and TRBJ1-6; TRBD1 might be the D (6 bases). In DNA, the CDR3 is TGTGCCTGGAGTGTAAACAGGGTAAATAATTCACCCCTCCACTTT. This gives the protein CAWSVNRVNNSPLHF.